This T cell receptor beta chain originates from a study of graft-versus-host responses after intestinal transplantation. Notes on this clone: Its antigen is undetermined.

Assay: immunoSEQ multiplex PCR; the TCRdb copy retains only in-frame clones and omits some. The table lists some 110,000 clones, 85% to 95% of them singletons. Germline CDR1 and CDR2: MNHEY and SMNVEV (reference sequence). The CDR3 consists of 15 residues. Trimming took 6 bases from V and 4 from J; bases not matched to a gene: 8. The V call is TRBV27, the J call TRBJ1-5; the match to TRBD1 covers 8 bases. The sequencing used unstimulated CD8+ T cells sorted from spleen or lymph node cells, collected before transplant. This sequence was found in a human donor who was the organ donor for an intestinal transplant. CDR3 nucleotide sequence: TGTGCCAGCAGGCCCGGGACAGGAAATAATCAGCCCCAGCATTTT. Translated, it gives CASRPGTGNNQPQHF.